One and the same sample provided the 5 T cell receptor beta chains below, sequenced in a study of T cells in Graves' hyperthyroidism and ophthalmopathy. From RNA transcripts, TCR beta CDR3 regions were amplified. Primed by the HTBI set, a first-round RT-PCR was run on the TCR CDR3. MiXCR, applied by TCRdb to the multiplex PCR reads, yields one record per CDR3 protein. This repertoire shows hundreds of thousands of distinct CDR3 sequences, 15% to 18% found once; its top ten account for around 14%. The sequenced sample was blood. The receptor source for this set is a young woman with Graves' hyperthyroidism.

This clonotype has at least ten counts. V gene TRBV19 combines with J gene TRBJ1-1, with D possibly being TRBD1 (5 bases). Germline V lookup: CDR1 LNHDA, CDR2 SQIVND (reference sequence). CDR3 length: 13 residues. Trimming cost V 10 bases and J 3 bases, with 15 bases left between them. In nucleotides, the CDR3 is TGTGCCACGCATCAAGGGACGTACACTGAAGCTTTCTTT. This encodes CATHQGTYTEAFF.

The rearrangement uses TRBV14 and TRBJ1-6; D not resolved. Germline-derived CDR1 and CDR2 are SGHDN and FVKESK. V dropped 4 bases and J dropped 6 bases, with 16 bases sitting between them. The CDR3 covers 16 residues. The CDR3 spells CASSRGWPAVNSPLHF. Written as DNA, the CDR3 is TGTGCCAGCAGCCGAGGGTGGCCCGCAGTTAATTCACCCCTCCACTTT.

This clonotype was recorded a few times. V and J are TRBV7-8 and TRBJ2-7; D is unresolved. This CDR3 contains 11 residues. Germline lookup yields CDR1 SGHVS and CDR2 FQNEAQ. V was pared by 6 bases and J by 6 bases, with 9 bases between. The CDR3 DNA sequence: TGTGCCAGCAGGTATTCGGGCGAGCAGTACTTC. This codes for CASRYSGEQYF.

The chain combines TRBV5-1 with TRBJ1-5, with 11 bases identical to TRBD1. The length of the CDR3 is 16 residues. V lost 4 bases and J lost 3; bases outside the gene matches: 6. Germline V gene data show CDR1 as SGHRS and CDR2 as YFSETQ. The DNA for the CDR3 is TGCGCCAGCAGCCGAGGGACAGGGGGGGCCAATCAGCCCCAGCATTTT. This translates into CASSRGTGGANQPQHF.

This clonotype came up a few times. The rearrangement links TRBV6-5 to TRBJ2-2; the match to TRBD2 covers 9 bases. Germline CDR1 reads MNHEY; CDR2 reads SVGAGI. This CDR3 comprises 16 residues. V lost 0 bases, J lost 5 bases, and 4 bases stayed unmatched. CDR3 amino acids: CASSYSAGGGTGELFF. CDR3 in DNA: TGTGCCAGCAGTTACTCAGCGGGGGGCGGGACCGGGGAGCTGTTTTTT.